The 32 T cell receptor beta chains reported below all come from one sample, sequenced in a study of graft-versus-host responses after intestinal transplantation. This table comes from immunoSEQ multiplex PCR, and its TCRdb copy is limited to in-frame clones, with some not included. The data hold fewer than 75,000 clones, with around nine tenths observed a single time. The starting material was PBMCs, obtained 26 days after transplant. The receptors were gathered from a human patient who received an intestinal transplant, so some T cells may come from the graft donor.

Only one count was recorded for this clone. The V and J genes are TRBV27 and TRBJ2-1; tentatively, D is TRBD1 (5 bases). Germline lookup yields CDR1 MNHEY and CDR2 SMNVEV (reference sequence). V was trimmed by 3 bases and J by 8 bases, leaving 8 bases between them. The CDR3 runs to 12 residues. The CDR3 DNA is TGTGCCAGCAGTTTCAGGGCCGATGAGCAGTTCTTC. This sequence encodes CASSFRADEQFF.

This rearrangement joins TRBV9 to TRBJ2-1; 8 bases fit TRBD2. This CDR3 has 15 residues. V was clipped by 4 bases and J by 11 bases; unmatched bases: 14. Per the germline V gene, CDR1 is SGDLS and CDR2 is YYNGEE. The CDR3, as DNA: TGTGCCAGCAGCCCCAGCGGGGGTACAATAGTGCAGCAGTTCTTC. It is translated as CASSPSGGTIVQQFF.

The chain combines TRBV27 with TRBJ2-3; 8 nucleotides agree with TRBD1. Germline values: CDR1 MNHEY, CDR2 SMNVEV (reference sequence). The V segment lost 7 bases and the J segment 5 bases; nucleotides outside the gene matches: 11. This CDR3 spans 15 amino acids. The CDR3 bases are TGTGCCAGCAAATCCAGGGGGCAAAATAAAGATACGCAGTATTTT. Its protein is CASKSRGQNKDTQYF.

This chain uses TRBV18 with TRBJ2-1; no clear D gene. The germline V gene has CDR1 KGHSH and CDR2 LQKENI. V was pared by 2 bases and J by 5 bases, with 4 bases between. This CDR3 region has 12 residues. Here the CDR3 DNA reads TGTGCCAGCTCACCAGCGAACAATGAGCAGTTCTTC. It encodes CASSPANNEQFF. Using reference TRBV18 and TRBJ2-1 for the parts outside the CDR3, the full variable domain is NAGVMQNPRHLVRRRGQEARLRCSPMKGHSHVYWYRQLPEEGLKFMVYLQKENIIDESGMPKERFSAEFPKEGPSILRIQQVVRGDSAAYFCASSPANNEQFFGPGTRLTVL.

This clone was seen a handful of times. The CDR3 region is CAWHGGQGSSPLHF. The CDR3 nucleotides read TGTGCCTGGCACGGGGGACAGGGTAGTTCACCCCTCCACTTT. The chain uses TRBV30 and TRBJ1-6, with 9 bases fitting TRBD1. The germline V gene has CDR1 GTSNPN and CDR2 SVGIG (reference sequence). The trim removed 5 bases at V and 9 bases at J, leaving 8 bases unmatched. This CDR3 is built from 14 residues.

The gene calls are TRBV30 and TRBJ1-1, with no clear D. The germline gives CDR1 GTSNPN, CDR2 SVGIG (reference sequence). V dropped 4 bases and J dropped 1 base, with 13 bases sitting between them. The CDR3 length is 14 residues. The CDR3 bases are TGTGCCTGGAACCCCCGCGGGGAGAACACTGAAGCTTTCTTT. Translated: CAWNPRGENTEAFF.

The CDR3 spells CASSLNAGQGGNQPQHF. The CDR3 nucleotides read TGTGCCAGCAGTTTAAACGCGGGACAGGGTGGCAATCAGCCCCAGCATTTT. The chain joins TRBV28 to TRBJ1-5; 9 positions match TRBD1. The germline CDR1 and CDR2 sequences are MDHEN and SYDVKM. The V and J ends lost 2 bases and 2 bases, in that order; junction bases with no gene match: 7. The CDR3 runs to 17 residues.

The rearrangement links TRBV7-6 to TRBJ2-6; D remains unclear. This CDR3 is 17 amino acids long. Trimming stripped 1 base from V and 2 bases from J, with 12 bases between. CDR1 and CDR2 (germline): SGHVS, FNYEAQ. The DNA for the CDR3 is TGTGCCAGCAGCTTAGGCGTTCTCAAGACTGGGGCCAACGTCCTGACTTTC. Translated, it gives CASSLGVLKTGANVLTF.

The V call is TRBV9, the J call TRBJ1-2; 8 bases agree with TRBD1. The V gene's germline CDR1 is SGDLS and CDR2 YYNGEE. The CDR3 runs 16 residues. After removal of 4 bases from V and 2 bases from J, the junction contained 10 bases not matched to a gene. The CDR3 sequence: CASSPGARGLNYGYTF. CDR3 DNA: TGTGCCAGCAGCCCGGGGGCCAGGGGGCTGAACTATGGCTACACCTTC.

The V call is TRBV28, the J call TRBJ1-6; D is perhaps TRBD1 (6 bases). The germline V gene has CDR1 MDHEN and CDR2 SYDVKM. V was cut by 10 bases and J by 7 bases, with 14 bases left in between. The CDR3 length is 13 residues. Written as DNA, the CDR3 is TGTGCCATGACGGACAGCCCGAATTCACCCCTCCACTTT. Translated, it gives CAMTDSPNSPLHF.

The chain has TRBV5-1 and TRBJ1-1, with 10 bases identical to TRBD1. This CDR3 comprises 14 residues. After removal of 4 bases from V and 2 bases from J, the junction contained 2 bases not matched to a gene. CDR1 is SGHRS, CDR2 YFSETQ, per germline. The CDR3: CASSRDRGNTEAFF. CDR3 bases: TGCGCCAGCAGCCGGGACAGGGGAAACACTGAAGCTTTCTTT.

This sequence joins TRBV7-2 and TRBJ2-1; 9 positions match TRBD2. The CDR3 consists of 15 residues. The V gene end was trimmed by 5 bases and the J gene end by 2 bases; junction bases not matched to a gene: 4. CDR1 is SGHTA, CDR2 FQGNSA, per germline. CDR3 bases: TGTGCCAGCAGCCGACCTAGCGGGACCTACAATGAGCAGTTCTTC. It yields the protein CASSRPSGTYNEQFF.

The rearrangement uses TRBV9 and TRBJ1-1; D is undetermined. This CDR3 spans 14 amino acids. V lost 0 bases and J lost 1, with 7 bases in between. Germline CDR1 and CDR2: SGDLS and YYNGEE. CDR3 DNA sequence: TGTGCCAGCAGCGTAGTTGCAGGGAACACTGAAGCTTTCTTT. Translated: CASSVVAGNTEAFF.

This rearrangement joins TRBV19 to TRBJ2-1; tentatively, D is TRBD2 (5 bases). This CDR3 has 12 residues. Germline CDR1 is LNHDA and CDR2 is SQIVND (reference sequence). Trimming left V 4 bases short and J 15 bases short, with 16 bases between. The chain's CDR3 is CASSSTPRDWFF. The DNA for the CDR3 is TGTGCCAGTAGTAGCACACCACGGGATTGGTTCTTC.

This sequence joins TRBV28 and TRBJ2-3; D uncertain. In germline, CDR1 is MDHEN, CDR2 SYDVKM. The CDR3 has 17 residues. Trimming stripped 2 bases from V and 0 bases from J, with 15 bases between. The CDR3 protein is CASSLSPLTSSTDTQYF. In DNA, the CDR3 is TGTGCCAGCAGTTTAAGCCCCCTCACCTCTAGCACAGATACGCAGTATTTT.

The chain uses TRBV28 and TRBJ1-2; TRBD1 is a possible D gene (5 bases). The V gene's germline CDR1 is MDHEN and CDR2 SYDVKM. V was pared by 11 bases and J by 2 bases, with 12 bases between. The CDR3 consists of 12 residues. This CDR3 is CAGASRNYGYTF. CDR3 nucleotide sequence: TGTGCCGGGGCCTCGCGGAACTATGGCTACACCTTC.

The rearrangement joins TRBV7-9 to TRBJ1-1; D ambiguous. The CDR3 is 13 amino acids. The germline gives CDR1 SEHNR, CDR2 FQNEAQ (reference sequence). V lost 5 bases and J lost 1, with 8 bases in between. The CDR3 here is CASSPSQNTEAFF. The CDR3 DNA is TGTGCCAGCAGCCCCTCACAGAACACTGAAGCTTTCTTT.

The rearrangement uses TRBV5-1 and TRBJ1-2; TRBD1 matches at 7 bases. Germline assignment: CDR1 SGHRS and CDR2 YFSETQ. CDR3 length: 14 residues. V shed 4 bases and J 4 bases; nucleotides not matched to a gene: 7. The CDR3 nucleotides are TGCGCCAGCAGCCAGGACAGGTTCTCCTATGGCTACACCTTC. Its protein product is CASSQDRFSYGYTF.

CDR3: CASSFSGAHYEQYF. CDR3 DNA sequence: TGTGCCAGCAGCTTTAGCGGGGCCCACTACGAGCAGTACTTC. V usage is TRBV5-6 and J usage is TRBJ2-7; 8 nucleotides match TRBD2. Germline values: CDR1 SGHDT, CDR2 YYEEEE. Trimming took 2 bases from V and 3 from J; bases not matched to a gene: 4. The CDR3 consists of 14 residues.

This chain uses TRBV27 with TRBJ2-5; D might be TRBD2 (5 bases). This CDR3 has 12 residues. CDR1 MNHEY and CDR2 SMNVEV come from the germline V gene (reference sequence). V gave up 6 bases and J gave up 5 bases, with 10 bases separating them. The CDR3 nucleotides are TGTGCCAGCAGGTCGACGGGGGAGACCCAGTACTTC. This gives the protein CASRSTGETQYF.

The J gene is TRBJ1-1, the V gene TRBV6-1; D gene uncertain. The CDR3 has 12 residues. V lost 7 bases to trimming and J lost 1 base, with 7 bases between them. Germline CDR1 MNHNS, CDR2 SASEGT. The CDR3 is CASTSGNTEAFF. In nucleotides, the CDR3 is TGTGCCAGCACATCAGGGAACACTGAAGCTTTCTTT.

This clone was seen just once. This rearrangement joins TRBV28 to TRBJ1-4; D is uncertain. Between the trimmed V and J ends, which lost 1 base and 2 bases, there was a span of 11 bases. Germline assignment: CDR1 MDHEN and CDR2 SYDVKM. The CDR3 has 16 amino acids. The CDR3: CASSLFSRITNEKLFF. CDR3 coding DNA: TGTGCCAGCAGTTTATTTTCCCGTATCACTAATGAAAAACTGTTTTTT.

The chain couples TRBV11-2 to TRBJ1-2; D call uncertain. CDR1 and CDR2 (germline): SGHAT, FQNNGV. Trimming cost V 0 bases and J 4 bases, with 15 bases left between them. The CDR3 consists of 16 residues. The CDR3 loop reads CASSLDQEGDSYGYTF. CDR3 in DNA: TGTGCCAGCAGCTTAGATCAGGAGGGCGATAGCTATGGCTACACCTTC.

The rearrangement uses TRBV6-5 and TRBJ2-1, with TRBD2 matching 10 bases. Germline CDR1 MNHEY, CDR2 SVGAGI. The CDR3 consists of 15 residues. The V and J ends lost 2 bases and 8 bases, in that order; junction bases with no gene match: 6. This CDR3 reads CASSYTSGTVDEQFF. The CDR3 region has the DNA TGTGCCAGCAGTTACACTAGCGGGACTGTCGATGAGCAGTTCTTC.

The J gene is TRBJ2-3, the V gene TRBV5-4, with D tentatively TRBD2 (6 bases). The length of the CDR3 is 14 residues. Germline-derived CDR1 and CDR2 are SGHNT and YYREEE (reference sequence). Trimming left V 2 bases short and J 0 bases short, with 7 bases between. In nucleotides, the CDR3 is TGTGCCAGCAGCTTAGGAGGGAGCACAGATACGCAGTATTTT. Its protein product is CASSLGGSTDTQYF. The entire variable domain, with the rest obtained from reference TRBV5-4 and TRBJ2-3, is as follows: ETGVTQSPTHLIKTRGQQVTLRCSSQSGHNTVSWYQQALGQGPQFIFQYYREEENGRGNFPPRFSGLQFPNYSSELNVNALELDDSALYLCASSLGGSTDTQYFGPGTRLTVL.

CDR3 sequence reads: CASSESGSGELFF. For the CDR3, the DNA is TGTGCCAGCAGTGAAAGTGGCTCCGGGGAGCTGTTTTTT. This chain connects TRBV6-4 to TRBJ2-2; D not certain. The CDR3 contains 13 residues. Germline CDR1 is MRHNA and CDR2 is SNTAGT. The V gene lost 3 bases and the J gene lost 6 bases, with 8 bases spanning the gap.

CDR3 amino acids: CASSPTDRGQKTQYF. Here the CDR3 DNA reads TGTGCCAGCAGCCCGACAGACAGGGGGCAGAAGACCCAGTACTTC. The J gene is TRBJ2-5, the V gene TRBV9; 10 nucleotides match TRBD1. Losses at the gene ends were 4 bases for V and 6 bases for J; bases not matched to a gene: 9. Germline V gene lookup returns CDR1 SGDLS and CDR2 YYNGEE. This CDR3 has 15 residues.

A single count supports this clone. The CDR3 DNA follows: TGTGCCAGCAGGAAGCTAGCGGGGGGCGGTAAAGAGACCCAGTACTTC. Translated: CASRKLAGGGKETQYF. The chain joins TRBV27 to TRBJ2-5; TRBD2 matches 11 bases. Germline assignment: CDR1 MNHEY and CDR2 SMNVEV (reference sequence). V lost 6 bases and J lost 3; bases outside the gene matches: 9. The CDR3 loop spans 16 amino acids.

The chain couples TRBV9 to TRBJ2-7; TRBD2 matches 7 bases. Losses at the gene ends were 3 bases for V and 2 bases for J; bases not matched to a gene: 5. The CDR3 has 14 amino acids. From germline, CDR1 is SGDLS and CDR2 YYNGEE. CDR3 sequence: CASSGKAGTYEQYV. The CDR3 DNA follows: TGTGCCAGCAGCGGAAAAGCGGGGACCTACGAGCAGTACGTC.

The chain couples TRBV6-1 to TRBJ2-1; weak D call: TRBD2 (6 bases). This CDR3 comprises 16 residues. V gave up 2 bases and J gave up 4 bases, with 15 bases separating them. Germline CDR1 and CDR2: MNHNS and SASEGT. Here the CDR3 DNA reads TGTGCCAGCAGTGAAAGGCCCGGGAGCTTATACAATGAGCAGTTCTTC. It is translated as CASSERPGSLYNEQFF.

On this clone: The same CDR3 is also encoded by other DNA sequences in this sample. The chain couples TRBV9 to TRBJ2-7; 8 bases match TRBD1. The V gene's germline CDR1 is SGDLS and CDR2 YYNGEE. The trim removed 0 bases at V and 6 bases at J, leaving 5 bases unmatched. The CDR3 covers 14 residues. DNA for the CDR3: TGTGCCAGCAGCGTAGGTTCAGGGGGCGGCGAGCAGTACTTC. This translates into CASSVGSGGGEQYF.

This sequence joins TRBV2 and TRBJ2-5; D is unresolved. CDR1 SNHLY and CDR2 FYNNEI come from the germline V gene. Trimming took off 4 bases at V and 1 base at J, with 4 bases between the two ends. This CDR3 is 12 amino acids long. CDR3 protein: CASSGVQETQYF. CDR3 nucleotides: TGTGCCAGCAGTGGAGTCCAAGAGACCCAGTACTTC.